This entry features one T cell receptor beta chain sequence. The target of this receptor is not known. Per-base quality was not reported, and no clone a single base away is much larger than it. The library relied on RACE. The data were produced on a NextSeq 500. During library preparation, unique molecular identifiers were attached to individual cDNA molecules so that TCRs could be counted in a quantitative, reproducible way. Each blood RNA sample was used to sequence both TCR alpha and TCR beta chains. The paper's processing steps were these. A median of around 100,000 TCRs per sample was observed, with a range of roughly 23,224 to 700,000. The Decombinator software suite was used to annotate V, J and CDR3 in the TCR reads. For the PS versus PT1 abundance plots, all samples were subsampled to the same number of TCRs (28,000). Expanded TCRs were defined as absent before sensitization and observed at least eight times at the 2-week time point. TCRdb cleaned the public reads at Q25 with fastp, built clones with MiXCR and kept in-frame beta chains. A single entry per CDR3 protein holds the most common genes and DNA from its merged rows. The V and J calls shown here were made by TCRdb, not taken from the authors' results. The sample records roughly 200,000 distinct CDR3 sequences, about 22% of which are singletons. The ten largest clones add up to over 6.5% of the sample.

The CDR3 covers 16 residues, taking in both the cysteine and the phenylalanine. Only CDR3 DNA remains: 48 bases, in frame from the first base. This entry comes from a study of human T cells and chemical hapten exposure (dated by TCRdb to 2020 to 2023). Context from the whole study: For sensitization, 2% DPC in acetone was applied to a roughly 2 cm by roughly 2 cm area of upper inner arm skin. Throughout the roughly 24-week study period, patients were also given weekly therapeutic DPC doses on the scalp. Patch testing was done on the upper back using Finn chambers containing 0.01% DPC, and results were scored after 6 days according to International Contact Dermatitis Research Group standards. Most of the patients in the cohort were female, and the cohort covered alopecia areata with under or over 50% scalp involvement, alopecia totalis and alopecia universalis. Libraries were pooled for sequencing, and variation in per-sample TCR yields was attributed mainly to small differences in library volumes within the pool. This study followed changes in the peripheral blood TCR repertoire in vivo during primary and secondary sensitization of alopecia patients to the hapten diphenylcyclopropenone (DPC). Blood samples were taken from patients before sensitization (week 0) and then at 2, 6 and about 24 weeks after DPC sensitization. Blood for TCR sequencing was provided by twenty-nine alopecia patients at one to four time points (pre-sensitization, 2, 6 and 24 weeks). The research as a whole found: No change with DPC sensitization was found in the number of TCRs above 1 in 1000 frequency, and no evidence of global repertoire structure alterations was found. Repeated subsampling changed both the strength of the expansion versus patch-test correlation and the threshold at which that correlation became significant. Compared with pre-sensitization or healthy control sets, expanded TCRs formed significantly more large CDR3 similarity clusters, which is consistent with antigen-driven responses. The number of PT1 expanded TCRs positively correlated with patch test score, significant at thresholds 8, 16 and 32 but not 4. Alopecia, a presumed autoimmune disease, was present in all patients, so the immune response of the patients might differ from that of healthy individuals.

The time point label for this specimen denotes: patch test 1, 2 weeks after DPC sensitization. Reading the label with the study, this specimen's treatment or condition is: therapeutic diphenylcyclopropenone sensitization with weekly scalp DPC. Blood at each patch-test visit was drawn before the patch test was applied. To be eligible, patients had to be aged 18 to 70, diagnosed with alopecia and judged suitable for DPC therapy, while pregnant patients were excluded. Total RNA was isolated from unfractionated whole blood collected in Tempus Blood RNA tubes. The receptor was derived from a woman aged 45-65 years with alopecia areata. Some clones in this sample may be carry-over from other donors' samples. Recombination joined TRBV21-1 with TRBJ2-7; the D call in the table, TRBD2, was not verified against the DNA. TRBV21-1 is a listed pseudogene. This specimen consisted of whole blood, obtained in connection with sensitization to the hapten diphenylcyclopropenone (DPC). The nucleotide sequence reads as follows: TGTGCCAGCATTAATTTTAGCGGGACCTTCTCCTACGAGCAGTACTTC. It translates as CASINFSGTFSYEQYF.